These T cell receptor beta chains were read from a single sample in a study of CD8 T cells in ankylosing spondylitis. TCRdb redid the calling of the 5' RACE reads with MiXCR, one entry per CDR3 protein. This sample has about 250,000 distinct CDR3 sequences, with roughly a third found just once. Input material: blood, either unsorted or a sorted T cell fraction (not recorded which). These receptors all come from a male donor with ankylosing spondylitis or in good health (not recorded which). CDR3s include the opening cysteine and the closing phenylalanine or tryptophan. A D gene is named only where the DNA matches it firmly. Some rows have no size entry. The others give once, few or many, or a class for an expanded clone.

size	D	V	J	DNA	CDR3
few	NA	TRBV20-1	TRBJ2-2	TGCAGTGCTACGGGACATAACACCGGGGAGCTGTTTTTT	CSATGHNTGELFF
few	NA	TRBV7-2	TRBJ2-1	TGTGCCAGCAGTTTAGTGGCTGGGGGACCGAACCCCAATGAGCAGTTCTTC	CASSLVAGGPNPNEQFF
NA	NA	TRBV27	TRBJ2-5	TGTGCCAGCCGATACCAAGAGACCCAGTACTTC	CASRYQETQYF
NA	TRBD1	TRBV29-1	TRBJ2-5	TGCAGCGTCCCCGGACAGGGGGCAGAGACCCAGTACTTC	CSVPGQGAETQYF
many	NA	TRBV29-1	TRBJ2-7	TGCAGCGTTGCCGACTCCTACGAGCAGTACTTC	CSVADSYEQYF
NA	NA	TRBV12-3/TRBV12-4	TRBJ1-2	TGTGCCAGCAGTCCCCCCGGGGTAGACGGCTACACCTTC	CASSPPGVDGYTF
NA	NA	TRBV29-1	TRBJ1-2	TGCAGCGTCCTTGCATGGGGAAATTATGGCTACACCTTC	CSVLAWGNYGYTF
few	TRBD1	TRBV18	TRBJ1-1	TGCGCCAGCAGCCCCGGCCAGGGGGCTGAAGCTTTCTTT	CASSPGQGAEAFF
few	NA	TRBV7-2	TRBJ2-3	TGTGCCAGCAGCCGGCGCGGACAAAACACAGATACGCAGTATTTT	CASSRRGQNTDTQYF
NA	TRBD1	TRBV20-1	TRBJ2-5	TGCAGTGCCGATGGGACAGGGCCAGAGACCCAGTACTTC	CSADGTGPETQYF
few	NA	TRBV10-2	TRBJ2-7	TGCGCCAGTATGGACAGAATCTCCTACGAGCAGTACTTC	CASMDRISYEQYF
NA	TRBD1	TRBV7-4	TRBJ1-3	TGTGCCAGCAGCTCCAGACAGGGTATCTCTGGAAACACCATATATTTT	CASSSRQGISGNTIYF
few	NA	TRBV12-3/TRBV12-4	TRBJ1-5	TGTGCCAGCAGTAGCCAGGGCGGCAATCAGCCCCAGCATTTT	CASSSQGGNQPQHF
NA	NA	TRBV7-9	TRBJ2-1	TGTGCCAGCAGCTTAGTCTCCATCTCCTACAATGAGCAGTTCTTC	CASSLVSISYNEQFF
few	NA	TRBV7-9	TRBJ2-7	TGTGCCAGCAGCTTGTCCGGGTCGGCCTACGAGCAGTACTTC	CASSLSGSAYEQYF
NA	NA	TRBV11-1	TRBJ2-5	TGTGCCAGCAGCTTAGCGAAGGAGACCCAGTACTTC	CASSLAKETQYF